A selection of T cell receptor beta chains follows, all from one sample in a study of CD8 T cells in ankylosing spondylitis. TCRdb processed the 5' RACE reads anew with MiXCR; each CDR3 protein has one entry. The sample has about 300,000 distinct CDR3 sequences, roughly 11% seen once. The sequencing input was blood, either unsorted or a sorted T cell fraction (not recorded which). Receptor source: a female donor with ankylosing spondylitis or in good health (not recorded which). CDR3s include the opening cysteine and the closing phenylalanine or tryptophan. D genes are given only for firm matches. For some rows the clone size is stated as once, few or many, or as a class when expanded; others skip it.

v_call	clone_size	j_call	d_call	cdr3_aa	cdr3_nt
TRBV29-1	few	TRBJ1-2	NA	CSALRAGYGYTF	TGCAGCGCCCTCCGGGCAGGATATGGCTACACCTTC
TRBV30	few	TRBJ1-2	NA	CAFEDMGGYTF	TGTGCCTTCGAGGATATGGGAGGCTACACCTTC
TRBV5-1	many	TRBJ2-2	NA	CASSLEVSTGELFF	TGCGCCAGCAGCTTGGAGGTGTCCACCGGGGAGCTGTTTTTT
TRBV19	many	TRBJ1-5	NA	CASMDGNNQPQHF	TGTGCCAGCATGGACGGAAACAATCAGCCCCAGCATTTT
TRBV15	many	TRBJ2-7	NA	CATSRARRASSYEQYF	TGTGCCACCAGCAGAGCACGGCGGGCCAGCTCCTACGAGCAGTACTTC
TRBV5-1	NA	TRBJ1-1	NA	CASSLTGKRDTEAFF	TGCGCCAGCAGCTTAACAGGGAAACGGGACACTGAAGCTTTCTTT
TRBV7-9	NA	TRBJ2-1	TRBD2	CASSSREGGISNEQFF	TGTGCCAGCAGCTCGAGAGAGGGAGGGATCTCCAATGAGCAGTTCTTC
TRBV27	many	TRBJ1-6	NA	CASRRVKDNSPLHF	TGTGCCAGCCGGAGAGTTAAAGATAATTCACCCCTCCACTTT
TRBV6-1	many	TRBJ2-3	NA	CASSDRRRFGTDTQYF	TGTGCCAGCAGTGATAGGAGACGATTCGGCACAGATACGCAGTATTTT
TRBV5-1	NA	TRBJ2-5	TRBD1	CASSYGQGARETQYF	TGCGCCAGCAGCTATGGACAGGGGGCTAGGGAGACCCAGTACTTC
TRBV2	few	TRBJ2-3	TRBD2	CASSELAGGGYAQYF	TGTGCCAGCAGTGAATTAGCGGGGGGGGGTTACGCGCAGTATTTT
TRBV6-1	NA	TRBJ2-1	TRBD1	CASIRDRGYNEQFF	TGTGCCAGCATTCGGGACAGAGGCTACAATGAGCAGTTCTTC
TRBV6-2/TRBV6-3	many	TRBJ2-2	NA	CASRKDYRSRTGELFF	TGTGCCAGCCGGAAGGATTACAGATCTCGCACCGGGGAGCTGTTTTTT
TRBV20-1	few	TRBJ2-7	NA	CSASDRRMFYEQYF	TGCAGTGCTAGTGATCGGCGGATGTTTTACGAGCAGTACTTC
TRBV20-1	many	TRBJ1-1	TRBD1	CSAPGPQGATTEAFF	TGCAGTGCCCCAGGCCCACAGGGGGCAACCACTGAAGCTTTCTTT
TRBV10-3	many	TRBJ2-1	TRBD1	CAISGTDRGRNEQFF	TGTGCCATCAGTGGAACCGACAGGGGGAGGAATGAGCAGTTCTTC
TRBV10-2	few	TRBJ2-1	NA	CASSPRVTQGNEQFF	TGCGCCAGCTCCCCCCGAGTGACCCAGGGGAATGAGCAGTTCTTC
TRBV20-1	NA	TRBJ2-1	NA	CSASPARVVTGLRNNEQFF	TGCAGTGCCAGCCCAGCGAGAGTAGTAACAGGGTTAAGGAACAATGAGCAGTTCTTC
TRBV7-2	NA	TRBJ2-7	TRBD2	CASSRPGLAAYEQYF	TGTGCCAGCAGCAGACCGGGACTAGCGGCATACGAGCAGTACTTC
TRBV5-1	NA	TRBJ2-2	TRBD1	CASAPGGPPTTGELFF	TGCGCCAGCGCCCCAGGGGGACCCCCTACCACCGGGGAGCTGTTTTTT
TRBV3-1	few	TRBJ2-7	NA	CASSPSRRAGQYF	TGTGCCAGCAGCCCTTCGCGAAGGGCCGGGCAGTACTTC
TRBV7-3	few	TRBJ2-1	NA	CASSSGRQDEQFF	TGTGCCAGCAGCTCCGGACGCCAGGATGAGCAGTTCTTC
TRBV5-5	few	TRBJ2-7	TRBD2	CASSSSREGYEQYF	TGTGCCAGCAGCTCCTCGCGGGAGGGCTACGAGCAGTACTTC
TRBV20-1	NA	TRBJ2-2	NA	CSASDKGTNTGELFF	TGCAGTGCTAGTGATAAGGGGACGAACACCGGGGAGCTGTTTTTT
TRBV5-1	many	TRBJ2-1	TRBD2	CASSDSGGAINEQFF	TGCGCCAGCAGCGATAGCGGGGGGGCCATCAATGAGCAGTTCTTC
TRBV28	NA	TRBJ1-1	NA	CASSLRAHNTEAFF	TGTGCCAGCAGTTTAAGGGCACATAACACTGAAGCTTTCTTT
TRBV12-3/TRBV12-4	NA	TRBJ2-2	TRBD1	CASIKRQGSTGELFF	TGTGCCAGCATCAAACGACAGGGATCCACCGGGGAGCTGTTTTTT
TRBV18	NA	TRBJ1-1	NA	CASRGGSATEAFF	TGTGCCAGCCGGGGGGGCTCGGCCACTGAAGCTTTCTTT
TRBV20-1	many	TRBJ1-6	TRBD1	CSVLLTGRPYNSPLHF	TGCAGTGTCCTACTGACAGGGCGGCCCTATAATTCACCCCTCCACTTT
TRBV5-1	many	TRBJ2-5	NA	CASSPNLLVTGETQYF	TGCGCCAGCAGCCCTAACTTACTAGTAACGGGAGAGACCCAGTACTTC
TRBV6-5	many	TRBJ1-2	TRBD1	CASSYRSSTGVGGYTF	TGTGCCAGCAGTTACCGGAGCTCGACAGGGGTTGGTGGCTACACCTTC
TRBV20-1	many	TRBJ1-5	NA	CSAREDWDQPQHF	TGCAGTGCTAGAGAGGACTGGGATCAGCCCCAGCATTTT
TRBV20-1	many	TRBJ2-1	NA	CSANGQSSYNEQFF	TGCAGTGCTAATGGGCAGAGCTCCTACAATGAGCAGTTCTTC
TRBV12-3/TRBV12-4	many	TRBJ1-5	TRBD1	CASRTGTGPNQPQHF	TGTGCCAGCAGGACCGGGACAGGGCCCAATCAGCCCCAGCATTTT
TRBV2	NA	TRBJ1-5	NA	CANLAGGNQPQHF	TGTGCCAACCTCGCGGGGGGCAATCAGCCCCAGCATTTT
TRBV2	NA	TRBJ1-3	NA	CASSGLLSGNTIYF	TGTGCCAGCAGTGGACTCCTCTCTGGAAACACCATATATTTT
TRBV28	NA	TRBJ2-3	TRBD1	CASSLRSGGSDTQYF	TGTGCCAGCAGTTTACGGTCAGGGGGTTCAGATACGCAGTATTTT
TRBV7-2	few	TRBJ2-7	TRBD2	CASSFTSGTFAEQYF	TGTGCCAGCAGCTTTACTAGCGGGACGTTCGCCGAGCAGTACTTC
TRBV6-4	many	TRBJ1-2	NA	CASTDGGSYGYTF	TGTGCCAGCACCGACGGGGGCAGCTATGGCTACACCTTC
TRBV5-1	many	TRBJ2-2	NA	CASSLAMVDGELFF	TGCGCCAGCAGCTTGGCCATGGTCGACGGGGAGCTGTTTTTT
TRBV10-3	few	TRBJ2-7	TRBD1	CAISESTGGPYEQYF	TGTGCCATCAGTGAGTCGACAGGGGGACCCTACGAGCAGTACTTC
TRBV20-1	many	TRBJ2-7	NA	CSARVYGSSYEQYF	TGCAGTGCTAGAGTATACGGGAGCTCCTACGAGCAGTACTTC
TRBV6-5	many	TRBJ2-7	NA	CASSYSGLEQYF	TGTGCCAGCAGTTATTCTGGGTTGGAGCAGTACTTC
TRBV20-1	many	TRBJ2-7	NA	CSASNIAVSYEQYF	TGCAGTGCTAGCAATATAGCCGTTTCCTACGAGCAGTACTTC
TRBV10-1	many	TRBJ2-2	TRBD1	CASSPGQGGDGELFF	TGCGCCAGCAGTCCCGGACAGGGCGGGGACGGGGAGCTGTTTTTT
TRBV7-9	many	TRBJ1-2	NA	CASSLAGPIYGYTF	TGTGCCAGCAGCTTAGCGGGGCCGATCTATGGCTACACCTTC
TRBV11-2	few	TRBJ2-7	NA	CASNPTGGPYEQYF	TGTGCCAGCAACCCGACCGGCGGACCCTACGAGCAGTACTTC
TRBV5-1	many	TRBJ1-1	NA	CASSLDGSENTEAFF	TGCGCCAGCAGCTTGGACGGGTCCGAGAACACTGAAGCTTTCTTT
TRBV3-1	NA	TRBJ2-2	NA	CASISTGNTGELFF	TGTGCCAGCATTTCAACAGGGAACACCGGGGAGCTGTTTTTT
TRBV20-1	many	TRBJ1-3	NA	CSAREGTTSGNTIYF	TGCAGTGCTAGAGAAGGAACCACCTCTGGAAACACCATATATTTT